This T cell receptor beta chain comes out of a study of blood T cell repertoires in COVID-19. Profiled with immunoSEQ multiplex PCR; TCRdb holds only in-frame clones, not every one. The sample has 200,000 to 300,000 clones, roughly 84% seen once; the top ten hold 8% to 9.5%. Germline CDR1 reads MNHEY; CDR2 reads SVGAGI. V trimming: 11 bases; J trimming: 1 base; junction bases outside the gene matches: 4. CDR3 size: 12 residues. This clonotype originated in a human donor in a cohort sampled during active COVID-19. The chain uses TRBV6-5 and TRBJ1-1, with 7 positions matching TRBD1. Sequencing was carried out using peripheral blood. CDR3 loop: CAYDRANTEAFF. CDR3 sequence (DNA): TGTGCCTATGACAGGGCGAACACTGAAGCTTTCTTT.